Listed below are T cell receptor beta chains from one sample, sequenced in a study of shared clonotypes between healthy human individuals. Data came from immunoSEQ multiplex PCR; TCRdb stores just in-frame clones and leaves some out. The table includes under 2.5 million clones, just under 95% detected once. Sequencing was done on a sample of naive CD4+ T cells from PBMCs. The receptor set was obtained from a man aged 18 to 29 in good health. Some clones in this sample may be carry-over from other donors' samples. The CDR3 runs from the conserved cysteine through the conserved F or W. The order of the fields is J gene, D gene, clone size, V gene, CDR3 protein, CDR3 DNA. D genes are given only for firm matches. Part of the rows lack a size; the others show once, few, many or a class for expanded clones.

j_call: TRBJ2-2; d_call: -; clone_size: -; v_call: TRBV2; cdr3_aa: CASRDRQTYTGELFF; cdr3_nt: TGTGCCAGCCGGGACCGACAAACATACACCGGGGAGCTGTTTTTT
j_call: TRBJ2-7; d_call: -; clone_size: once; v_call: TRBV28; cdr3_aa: CASNGAFWNEQYF; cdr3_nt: TGTGCCAGCAATGGGGCGTTTTGGAACGAGCAGTACTTC
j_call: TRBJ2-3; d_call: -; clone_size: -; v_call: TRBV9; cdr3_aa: CASSPRTSAPDTQYF; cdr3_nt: TGTGCCAGCAGCCCCCGGACCAGCGCTCCAGATACGCAGTATTTT
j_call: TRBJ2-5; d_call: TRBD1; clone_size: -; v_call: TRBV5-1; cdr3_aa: CASSLAESAGGAETQYF; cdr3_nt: TGCGCCAGCAGCTTGGCCGAATCCGCAGGGGGCGCGGAGACCCAGTACTTC
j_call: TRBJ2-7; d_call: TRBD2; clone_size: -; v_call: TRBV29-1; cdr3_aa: CSVERGGSRYEQYF; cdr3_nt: TGCAGCGTTGAACGGGGCGGGAGCCGCTACGAGCAGTACTTC
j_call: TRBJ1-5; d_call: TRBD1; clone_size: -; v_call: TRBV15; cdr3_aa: CATSERTGADVAQHF; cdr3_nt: TGTGCCACCAGCGAAAGGACAGGGGCCGATGTGGCCCAGCATTTT
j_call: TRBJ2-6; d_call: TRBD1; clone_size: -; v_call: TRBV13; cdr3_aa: CASTNFGQGASGANVLTF; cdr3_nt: TGTGCCAGCACCAATTTTGGACAGGGGGCTTCAGGGGCCAACGTCCTGACTTTC
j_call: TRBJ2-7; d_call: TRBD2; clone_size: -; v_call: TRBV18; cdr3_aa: CASSPMQLAGSPPYEQYF; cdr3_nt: TGTGCCAGCTCACCAATGCAGCTAGCGGGATCCCCCCCCTACGAGCAGTACTTC
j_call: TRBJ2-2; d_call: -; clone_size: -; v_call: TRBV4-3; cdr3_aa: CASSQDGGTGELFF; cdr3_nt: TGCGCCAGCAGCCAAGACGGCGGCACCGGGGAGCTGTTTTTT
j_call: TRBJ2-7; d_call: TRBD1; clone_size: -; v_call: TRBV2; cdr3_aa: CASRKGQGIGYEQYF; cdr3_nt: TGTGCCAGCAGGAAGGGACAGGGGATAGGCTACGAGCAGTACTTC
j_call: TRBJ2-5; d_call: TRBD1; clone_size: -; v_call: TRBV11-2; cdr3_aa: CASSPRTGGGETQYF; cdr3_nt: TGTGCCAGCAGCCCTCGGACAGGGGGAGGCGAGACCCAGTACTTC
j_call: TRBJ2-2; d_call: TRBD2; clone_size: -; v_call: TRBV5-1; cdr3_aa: CASSLLAGVTGELFF; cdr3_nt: TGCGCCAGCAGCTTGTTAGCGGGAGTCACCGGGGAGCTGTTTTTT
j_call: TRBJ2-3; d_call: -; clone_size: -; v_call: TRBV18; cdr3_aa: CASSPFLLTQYF; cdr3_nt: TGTGCCAGCTCACCGTTTCTGCTAACGCAGTATTTT
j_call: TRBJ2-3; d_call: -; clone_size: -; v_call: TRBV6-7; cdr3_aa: CARIPGRTDTQYF; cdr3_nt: TGTGCCAGAATTCCCGGGCGCACAGATACGCAGTATTTT
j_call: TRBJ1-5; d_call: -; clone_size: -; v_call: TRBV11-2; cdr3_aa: CASSLGAGDGQPQHF; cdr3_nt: TGTGCCAGCAGCTTAGGAGCAGGGGATGGTCAGCCCCAGCATTTT
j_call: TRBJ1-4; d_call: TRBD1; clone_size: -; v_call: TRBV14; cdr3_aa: CASTGTGDEKLFF; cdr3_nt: TGTGCCAGCACGGGGACAGGGGACGAAAAACTGTTTTTT
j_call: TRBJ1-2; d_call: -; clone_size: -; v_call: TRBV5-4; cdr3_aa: CASSLGGQSPGGYTF; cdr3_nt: TGTGCCAGCAGCTTAGGGGGACAATCCCCCGGGGGCTACACCTTC
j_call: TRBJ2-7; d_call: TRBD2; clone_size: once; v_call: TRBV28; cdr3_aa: CASSRTSASYEQYF; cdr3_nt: TGTGCCAGCAGTAGGACTAGCGCGTCCTACGAGCAGTACTTC
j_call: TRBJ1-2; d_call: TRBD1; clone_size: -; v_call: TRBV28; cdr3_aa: CASSFLPGQGSGYTF; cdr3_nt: TGTGCCAGCAGTTTCCTCCCTGGACAGGGGTCCGGCTACACCTTC
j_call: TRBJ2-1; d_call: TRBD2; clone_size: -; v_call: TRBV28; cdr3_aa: CASSLRASGRAFIEQFF; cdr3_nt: TGTGCCAGCAGTTTAAGGGCTAGCGGGAGGGCCTTCATTGAGCAGTTCTTC
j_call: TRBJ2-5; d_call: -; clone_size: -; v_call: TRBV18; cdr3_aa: CASSPSHDADETQYF; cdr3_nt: TGTGCCAGCTCACCATCCCATGACGCGGATGAGACCCAGTACTTC
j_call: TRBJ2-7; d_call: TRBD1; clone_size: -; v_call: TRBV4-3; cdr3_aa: CASSQVVTGAIVEQYF; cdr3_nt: TGCGCCAGCAGCCAAGTAGTGACAGGGGCGATCGTCGAGCAGTACTTC
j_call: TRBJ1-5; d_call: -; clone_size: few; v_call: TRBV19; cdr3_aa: CASSSRGLQPQHF; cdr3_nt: TGTGCCAGTAGTTCTCGGGGTCTCCAGCCCCAGCATTTT
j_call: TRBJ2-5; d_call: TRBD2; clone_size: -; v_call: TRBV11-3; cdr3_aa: CASSPGLAGETQYF; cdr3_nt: TGTGCCAGCAGCCCGGGACTAGCGGGAGAGACCCAGTACTTC
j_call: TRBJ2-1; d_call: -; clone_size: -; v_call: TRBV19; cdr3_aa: CASSTEKTGTPNAQFF; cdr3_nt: TGTGCCAGTAGTACCGAGAAAACCGGGACCCCTAACGCGCAGTTCTTC
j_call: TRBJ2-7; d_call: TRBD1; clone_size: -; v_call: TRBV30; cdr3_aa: CAWSETGGYAYF; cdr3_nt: TGTGCCTGGAGTGAGACAGGGGGTTACGCGTACTTC
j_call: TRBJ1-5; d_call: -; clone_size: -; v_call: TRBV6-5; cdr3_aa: CASSYSGPVGPQHF; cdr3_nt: TGTGCCAGCAGTTACTCGGGGCCCGTGGGGCCCCAGCATTTT
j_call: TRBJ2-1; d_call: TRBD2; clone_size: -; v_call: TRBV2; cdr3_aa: CASTLLLAGADNEQFF; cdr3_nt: TGTGCCAGCACCCTCCTTCTAGCGGGAGCGGACAATGAGCAGTTCTTC